This TCR beta chain was recovered during a study of T cells expressing NK-cell markers. Notes on the study in general: A few of the donors also had these clonotypes leading their CD3+CD56-NKG2C+ fraction.

In regard to this clonotype: Its cognate antigen is unknown.

Libraries used 5'RACE template switching adding universal primer site and UMIs. TCRdb re-analyzed the 5' RACE reads; it lists each CDR3 protein once, without DNA. This sample's clone table lists 500,000 to 700,000 distinct CDR3 sequences. The receptor was derived from a young man in good health. Sequencing was carried out using blood T cells: a sorted CD56 or NKG2C T cell subset, CD4+ or CD8+ T cells, or bulk PBMC T cells (not recorded which).

This CDR3 reads CSARVAGGSGNTDTQYF. This chain uses TRBV20-1 with TRBJ2-3; TCRdb selects TRBD2, and the lack of DNA leaves this call unchecked. Germline values: CDR1 DFQATT, CDR2 SNEGSKA (reference sequence). The CDR3 consists of 17 residues.